These T cell receptor beta chains were read from a single sample in a study of T-cell memory formation after mild COVID-19. Each CDR3 protein is one row after TCRdb ran MiXCR on the 5' RACE reads. The data contain 200,000 to 250,000 distinct CDR3 sequences, about 10% of them singletons. Sequencing input: PBMCs or a T cell subset sorted from them (not recorded which). These receptors all stem from a man aged 18 to 29 who had mild COVID-19 (a few samples of this study predate the infection). Cell type and time point are not known. Both conserved end residues are part of each CDR3. A D gene is named only where the DNA matches it firmly. Clone size is not always given. Where it is, it says once, few, many or a class for expanded clones.

j_gene	d_gene	v_gene	abundance	CDR3aa	CDR3nt
TRBJ2-2	TRBD1	TRBV29-1	few	CSVRTGWTGELFF	TGCAGCGTAAGGACAGGGTGGACCGGGGAGCTGTTTTTT
TRBJ2-7	TRBD2	TRBV7-2	NA	CASSQLAGAGSYEQYF	TGTGCCAGCAGCCAACTAGCGGGGGCAGGCTCCTACGAGCAGTACTTC
TRBJ2-3	TRBD1	TRBV24-1	NA	CATSDSGQGDTDTQYF	TGTGCCACCAGTGATTCGGGACAGGGCGACACAGATACGCAGTATTTT
TRBJ1-1	NA	TRBV7-2	many	CASSFGTATEAFF	TGTGCCAGCAGCTTCGGTACCGCCACTGAAGCTTTCTTT
TRBJ2-3	TRBD1	TRBV6-4	many	CASSLTGAHTQYF	TGTGCCAGCAGTTTAACAGGGGCCCATACGCAGTATTTT
TRBJ2-1	TRBD1	TRBV5-1	few	CASSVRDRGHEQFF	TGCGCCAGCAGCGTCCGGGACAGGGGCCATGAGCAGTTCTTC
TRBJ2-7	TRBD1	TRBV20-1	few	CSAPPLGTGVREQYF	TGCAGTGCCCCCCCCCTCGGGACAGGTGTCAGGGAGCAGTACTTC
TRBJ2-1	TRBD1	TRBV7-3	NA	CASSFTGGGYNEQFF	TGTGCCAGCAGCTTCACAGGGGGCGGCTACAATGAGCAGTTCTTC
TRBJ2-6	NA	TRBV7-2	NA	CASSTSGSGANVLTF	TGTGCCAGCAGTACCTCAGGGTCTGGGGCCAACGTCCTGACTTTC
TRBJ1-2	NA	TRBV6-2/TRBV6-3	NA	CASSHKDYGYTF	TGTGCCAGCAGTCACAAGGACTATGGCTACACCTTC
TRBJ2-4	TRBD1	TRBV12-3/TRBV12-4	few	CASSQGVVAKNIQYF	TGTGCCAGCAGCCAGGGGGTTGTAGCCAAAAACATTCAGTACTTC
TRBJ2-7	TRBD2	TRBV7-8	once	CASSRLAGVTEQYF	TGTGCCAGCAGCCGACTAGCGGGGGTGACAGAGCAGTACTTC
TRBJ2-3	NA	TRBV12-3/TRBV12-4	few	CATSFSRRDTQYF	TGTGCCACCTCCTTTAGTAGACGGGATACGCAGTATTTT
TRBJ1-1	NA	TRBV29-1	few	CSVQQGSSSTEAFF	TGCAGCGTCCAACAGGGTAGTTCTTCCACTGAAGCTTTCTTT
TRBJ1-5	TRBD1	TRBV19	few	CASRKDRNSNQPQHF	TGTGCCAGTAGAAAGGACAGGAATAGCAATCAGCCCCAGCATTTT
TRBJ2-1	TRBD2	TRBV27	few	CASSFEATSGGINEQFF	TGTGCCAGCAGTTTCGAAGCCACTAGCGGGGGTATCAATGAGCAGTTCTTC
TRBJ1-1	NA	TRBV12-3/TRBV12-4	few	CASSLARVDRYTEAFF	TGTGCCAGCAGTTTAGCAAGAGTTGACAGGTACACTGAAGCTTTCTTT